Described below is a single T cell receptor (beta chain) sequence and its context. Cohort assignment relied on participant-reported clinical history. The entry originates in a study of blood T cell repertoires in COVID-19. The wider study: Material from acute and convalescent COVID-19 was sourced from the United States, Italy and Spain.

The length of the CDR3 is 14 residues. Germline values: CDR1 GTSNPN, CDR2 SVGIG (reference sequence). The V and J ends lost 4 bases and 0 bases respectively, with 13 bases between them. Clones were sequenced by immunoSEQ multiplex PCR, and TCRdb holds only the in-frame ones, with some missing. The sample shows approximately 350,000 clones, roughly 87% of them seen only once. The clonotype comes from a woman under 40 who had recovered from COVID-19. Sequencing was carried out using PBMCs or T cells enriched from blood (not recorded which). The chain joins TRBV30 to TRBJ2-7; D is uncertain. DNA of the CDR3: TGTGCCTGGAAGTTTGGCCAGGTCTCCTACGAGCAGTACTTC. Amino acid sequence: CAWKFGQVSYEQYF.